The clone carrying this TCR beta chain was found many times. What it binds is unknown. This entry belongs to a study of T-cell reconstitution after alpha-beta-depleted transplantation in children. The library targeted TCRbeta and was prepared with unique molecular identifiers. TCRdb used MiXCR to reprocess the PCR reads, holding one entry per CDR3 protein. The repertoire consists of 500,000 to 650,000 distinct CDR3 sequences, with about an eighth occurring once and the leading ten covering 14%. The study's findings and limits: Some patients' high day-60 TCRbeta diversity was traced to surviving recipient T cells and thymic progenitors. Diversity and T-cell counts at one year after transplant derived mostly from new T cells. By about two months after transplant, alpha-beta T cells reportedly arose from several hundred graft clones that had expanded.

With 3 bases removed from V and 6 bases from J, the gap between germline ends came to 14 bases. The CDR3 totals 14 residues. Germline-derived CDR1 and CDR2 are SGHRS and YFSETQ. This clonotype was sampled from a female patient aged 2-15 years who had a stem cell transplant for aplastic anemia, so the T cells may come from the graft donor. This chain links TRBV5-1 with TRBJ2-3; D not certain. The sample here was PBMCs, mostly from graft donor cells, taken 180 days after TCRalphabeta/CD19-depleted stem cell transplant. CDR3 amino acids: CASSSARAGDTQYF. Here the CDR3 DNA reads TGCGCCAGCAGCTCGGCTAGGGCAGGCGATACGCAGTATTTT.